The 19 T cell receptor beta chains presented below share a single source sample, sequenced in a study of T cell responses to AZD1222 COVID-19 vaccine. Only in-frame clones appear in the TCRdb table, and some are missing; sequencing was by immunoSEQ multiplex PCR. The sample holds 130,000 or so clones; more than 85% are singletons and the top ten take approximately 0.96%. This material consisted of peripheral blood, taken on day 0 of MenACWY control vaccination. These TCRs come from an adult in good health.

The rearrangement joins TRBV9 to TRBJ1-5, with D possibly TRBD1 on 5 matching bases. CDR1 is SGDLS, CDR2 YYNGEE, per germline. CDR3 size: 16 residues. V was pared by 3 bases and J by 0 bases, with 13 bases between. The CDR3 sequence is CASSGQQEHSNQPQHF. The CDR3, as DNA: TGTGCCAGCAGCGGACAGCAGGAACATAGCAATCAGCCCCAGCATTTT.

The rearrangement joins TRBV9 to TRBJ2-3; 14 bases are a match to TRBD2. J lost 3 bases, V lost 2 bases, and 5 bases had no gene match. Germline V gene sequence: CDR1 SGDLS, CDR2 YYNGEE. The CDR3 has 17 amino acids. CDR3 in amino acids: CASSVRLAGGQTDTQYF. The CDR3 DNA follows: TGTGCCAGCAGCGTCAGACTAGCGGGGGGGCAAACAGATACGCAGTATTTT.

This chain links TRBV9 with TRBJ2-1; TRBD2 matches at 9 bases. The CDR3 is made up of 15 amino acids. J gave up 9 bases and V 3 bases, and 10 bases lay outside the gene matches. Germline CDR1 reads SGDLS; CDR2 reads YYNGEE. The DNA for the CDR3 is TGTGCCAGCAGCGCGACTGGGACTAGCAACCCTGAGCAGTTCTTC. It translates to CASSATGTSNPEQFF.

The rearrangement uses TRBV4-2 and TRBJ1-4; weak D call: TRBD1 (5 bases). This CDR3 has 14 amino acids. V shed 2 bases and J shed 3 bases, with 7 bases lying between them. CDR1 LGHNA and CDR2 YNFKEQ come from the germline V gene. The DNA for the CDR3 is TGTGCCAGCAGCCAACAGGGCTCTAATGAAAAACTGTTTTTT. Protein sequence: CASSQQGSNEKLFF.

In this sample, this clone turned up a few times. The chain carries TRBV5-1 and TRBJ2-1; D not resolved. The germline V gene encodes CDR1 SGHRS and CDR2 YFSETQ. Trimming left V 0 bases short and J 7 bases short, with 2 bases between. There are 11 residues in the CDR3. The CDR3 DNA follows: TGCGCCAGCAGCTTGGGGAATGAGCAGTTCTTC. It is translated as CASSLGNEQFF.

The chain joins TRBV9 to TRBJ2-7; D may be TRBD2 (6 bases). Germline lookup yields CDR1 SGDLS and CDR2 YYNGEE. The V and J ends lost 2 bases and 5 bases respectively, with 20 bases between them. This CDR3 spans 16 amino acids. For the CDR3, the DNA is TGTGCCAGCAGCGTTTTTGATGCGGGGACGCTCGACGAGCAGTACTTC. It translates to CASSVFDAGTLDEQYF.

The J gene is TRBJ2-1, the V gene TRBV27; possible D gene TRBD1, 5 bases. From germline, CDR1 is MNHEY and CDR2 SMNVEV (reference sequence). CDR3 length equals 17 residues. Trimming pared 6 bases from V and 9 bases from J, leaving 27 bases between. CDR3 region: CASSQTPTPWGRGEQFF. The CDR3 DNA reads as TGTGCCAGCAGCCAAACCCCGACTCCCTGGGGAAGGGGTGAGCAGTTCTTC.

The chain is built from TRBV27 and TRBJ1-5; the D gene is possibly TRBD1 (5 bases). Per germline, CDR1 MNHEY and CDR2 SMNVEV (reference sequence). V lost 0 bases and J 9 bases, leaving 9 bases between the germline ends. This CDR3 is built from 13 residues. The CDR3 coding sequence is TGTGCCAGCAGTTTATCAGCAAGGGGGCCCCAGCATTTT. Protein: CASSLSARGPQHF.

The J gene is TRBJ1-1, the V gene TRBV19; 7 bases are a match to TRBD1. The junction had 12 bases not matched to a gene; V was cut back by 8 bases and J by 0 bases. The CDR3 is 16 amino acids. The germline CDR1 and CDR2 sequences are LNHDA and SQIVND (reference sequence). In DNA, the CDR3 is TGTGCCAGTGGGTCCAGACAGGGTGATTTGAACACTGAAGCTTTCTTT. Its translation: CASGSRQGDLNTEAFF.

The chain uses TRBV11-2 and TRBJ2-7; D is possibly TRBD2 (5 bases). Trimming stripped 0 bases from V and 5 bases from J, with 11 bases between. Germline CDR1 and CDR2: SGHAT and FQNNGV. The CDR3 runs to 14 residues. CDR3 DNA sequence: TGTGCCAGCAGCTTAGATACGGGGTACCACGAGCAGTACTTC. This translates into CASSLDTGYHEQYF.

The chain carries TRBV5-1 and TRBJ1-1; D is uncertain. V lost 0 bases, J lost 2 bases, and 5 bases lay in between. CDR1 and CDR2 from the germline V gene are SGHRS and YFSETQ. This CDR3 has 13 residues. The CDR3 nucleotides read TGCGCCAGCAGCTTGGTGTCAAACACTGAAGCTTTCTTT. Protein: CASSLVSNTEAFF.

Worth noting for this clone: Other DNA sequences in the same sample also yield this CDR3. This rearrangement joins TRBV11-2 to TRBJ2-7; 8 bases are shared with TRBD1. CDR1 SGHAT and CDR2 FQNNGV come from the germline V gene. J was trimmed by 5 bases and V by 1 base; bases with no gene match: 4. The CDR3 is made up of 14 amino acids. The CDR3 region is CASSLGQGADEQYF. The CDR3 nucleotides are TGTGCCAGCAGCTTAGGGCAGGGGGCAGACGAGCAGTACTTC.

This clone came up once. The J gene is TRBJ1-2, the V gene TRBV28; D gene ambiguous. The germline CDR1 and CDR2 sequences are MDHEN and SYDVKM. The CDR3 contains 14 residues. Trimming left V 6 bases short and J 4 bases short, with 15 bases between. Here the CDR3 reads CASRGVSPPYGYTF. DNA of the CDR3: TGTGCCAGCAGGGGAGTGAGTCCTCCCTATGGCTACACCTTC.

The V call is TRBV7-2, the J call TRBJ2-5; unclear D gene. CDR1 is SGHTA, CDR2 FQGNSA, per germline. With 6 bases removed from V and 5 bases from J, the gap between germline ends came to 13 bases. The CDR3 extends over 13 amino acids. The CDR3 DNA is TGTGCCAGCAGTCCAGTACCCCGCGAGACCCAGTACTTC. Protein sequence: CASSPVPRETQYF.

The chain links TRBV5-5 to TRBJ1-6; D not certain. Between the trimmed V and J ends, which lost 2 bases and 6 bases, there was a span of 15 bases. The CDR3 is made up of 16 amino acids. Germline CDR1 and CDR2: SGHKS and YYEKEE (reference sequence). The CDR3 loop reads CASSFGPLSFNSPLHF. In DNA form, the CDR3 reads TGTGCCAGCAGCTTCGGTCCGTTATCATTTAATTCACCCCTCCACTTT.

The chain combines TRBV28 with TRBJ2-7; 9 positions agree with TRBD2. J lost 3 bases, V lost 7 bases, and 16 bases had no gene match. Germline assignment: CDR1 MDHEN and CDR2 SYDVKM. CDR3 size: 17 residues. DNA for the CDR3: TGTGCCAGCACCTCTTTTCCTAGCGGGGTTTACTTCTACGAGCAGTACTTC. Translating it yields CASTSFPSGVYFYEQYF.

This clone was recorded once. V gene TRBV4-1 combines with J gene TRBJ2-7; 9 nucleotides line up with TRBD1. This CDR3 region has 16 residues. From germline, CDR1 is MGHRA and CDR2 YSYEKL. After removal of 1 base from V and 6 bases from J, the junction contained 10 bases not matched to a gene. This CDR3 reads CASSQAPRDREREQYF. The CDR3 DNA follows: TGCGCCAGCAGCCAAGCTCCCCGGGACAGGGAACGCGAGCAGTACTTC.

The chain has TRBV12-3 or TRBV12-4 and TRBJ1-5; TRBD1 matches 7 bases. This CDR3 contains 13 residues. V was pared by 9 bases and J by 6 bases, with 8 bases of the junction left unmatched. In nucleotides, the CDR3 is TGTGCCAGTAGACAGGGAGTAGGTCAGCCCCAGCATTTT. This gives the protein CASRQGVGQPQHF.

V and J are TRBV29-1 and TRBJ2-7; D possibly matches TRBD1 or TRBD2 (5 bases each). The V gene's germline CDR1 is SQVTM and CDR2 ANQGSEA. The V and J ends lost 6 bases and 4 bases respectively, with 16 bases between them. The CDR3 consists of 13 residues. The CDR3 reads CSVAGTVRYEQYF. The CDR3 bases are TGCAGCGTCGCCGGGACGGTTAGATACGAGCAGTACTTC.